This T cell receptor (beta chain) was found in a study of cytomegalovirus exposure and HLA in healthy donors (dated by TCRdb to 2016 to 2017). Context from the whole study: In an earlier analysis of 450 to 750 of the donors, about 270 Gb of sequence data and 117 million unique TCR beta sequences from about 190 million T cells were reported. Around 300 gigabases of sequencing data and tens of millions of unique TCR sequences were included in an early release covering roughly 700 HLA-typed donors. Of the roughly 390 genotyped donors, roughly 76% were placed in the genetic ancestry cluster associated with self-reported Caucasian donors. The study was designed to test whether signatures of past pathogen exposure could be identified by cataloging public T cell receptors. The study used immunosequencing to profile the T cell repertoires of several hundred subjects and linked those repertoires to cytomegalovirus serostatus. A separate validation cohort of approximately 120 different subjects was used in addition to the 666-subject first cohort. To predict cytomegalovirus infection status, the study brought together high-throughput TCR immunosequencing, statistical association of individual TCRs with disease status, and machine learning. In a later analysis, previously published TCR beta repertoires from about 670 donors were re-analyzed and high-resolution HLA genotyping was added so that TCR occurrence patterns could be studied. Rather than using new phenotypic data, the later analysis identified candidate immune exposures from TCR beta sequences and from how often those sequences occurred across donors. An earlier analysis of approximately 500 of the donors applied high-throughput TCR beta sequencing to assess whether each TCR beta V gene segment acted as functional or pseudogenic. Donor age, sex, ethnicity and CMV serostatus were collected together with the repertoire data. A later genetic analysis used genome-wide SNP genotypes for about 60% of the roughly 670 donors, treating that subset as a discovery cohort. Every repertoire in the discovery cohort had been generated on one and the same sequencing platform. HLA typing covered class I and class II loci at four-digit resolution. Typing coverage differed by locus: A, B, C, DRB1 and DQB1 were typed in roughly 620-640 donors, DQA1 in 500 to 550, DPA1 in 600 to 610, and DPB1 in 400 to 480. Because of strong linkage in the cohort, roughly five DR-DQ haplotypes were treated as single units for association and clustering. Among approximately 370 genotyped donors of the cohort, an average of roughly 230,000 unique TCR beta nucleotide sequences was sequenced per donor, of which 15% to 20% were non-productive. Overall results and qualifications from the work: In vitro tests confirmed that a few of the cytomegalovirus-associated TCR beta chains recognize cytomegalovirus antigens. According to a later genetic analysis, donors in an Asian-associated ancestry cluster had fewer N-insertions in productive TCRs than the approximately 710-donor mean. Broadly in line with IMGT annotations, most TCR beta V segments showed up in productive rearrangements about 87% or about 30% of the time in an earlier analysis of 450 to 750 of the donors. Presence/absence analyses assumed roughly uniform sequencing depth across donors, an assumption that may not hold. According to the authors, the approach could potentially be generalized to other disease states and immunological phenotypes. Some IMGT-functional V segments, including TRBV6-2 and TRBV6-3, could not be told apart with the 87-base-pair reads, so those segments were excluded. Because some donors lacked HLA typing at each locus, the association tests relied only on the typed subset. A later analysis found that TCR association rates varied across HLA loci, with DRB1 alleles showing the most associated TCRs and HLA-C alleles the fewest. When HLA alleles, especially DR and DQ, strongly co-occurred, TCR associations were difficult to assign to individual alleles. A total of 150 to 200 TCR beta chains were listed by the study as associated with cytomegalovirus. A later genetic analysis associated a missense DCLRE1C variant with V-gene and J-gene trimming of TCR beta chains, and an independent cohort replicated the association. A later analysis found that most CMV-associated TCR beta chains appeared HLA-restricted, with HLA associations seemingly driven largely by CMV exposure. A further reported finding was that TCR beta sequences accurately predicted the HLA-A and HLA-B alleles for most subjects in the first cohort. The earlier analysis of 587 of the donors excluded 15 to 20 rarely observed V segments, including chromosome 9 orphons, because counts were too low. Immune exposure information for the cohort was limited to CMV serostatus. Compared with equally common non-associated chains, HLA-associated TCR beta chains in a later analysis were more clonally expanded and had lower generation probabilities. A group of highly shared sequence variants was considered likely to be a technical artifact of the sequencing pipeline. Specific HLA alleles were associated with roughly 17,000 TCR beta sequences at a false discovery rate of 0.05 in a later analysis. A later analysis reported that several top co-occurrence clusters appeared linked to parvovirus B19, influenza, CMV and Epstein-Barr virus. The classifier was reported to diagnose cytomegalovirus status with high specificity and sensitivity in both the original and validation cohorts. Most TCR sequences were seen in very few donors, while some public TCRs were found in many individuals. This cohort had only TCR beta chains sequenced, and the lack of alpha or paired-chain data limited which features could be detected. Correlated functional status among segregating V segments might be attributable to linkage disequilibrium, but an unknown experimental factor could not be ruled out.

Points on this clone: Which antigen it targets is not known. One base away there is no much larger clone; base qualities are not given.

In total, 630 or so healthy bone marrow donors made up the cohort. At the time of sampling, every cohort member was nominally healthy, though immune exposures that went unrecorded were likely present. The donor tested CMV seropositive and was one of the 289 seropositive cohort members. Every donor gave a peripheral blood sample, and the peripheral blood mononuclear cells from that sample were used for TCR beta sequencing. Genomic DNA was extracted from the blood cell samples with the Qiagen DNeasy Blood Extraction Kit. The CDR3 runs 15 amino acids, cysteine and phenylalanine included. CDR3 DNA is the only sequence kept; it has 45 bases, read in frame from the first base. V loses 1 base of germline sequence and J loses 1 base, and the interval between the two ends is 10 bases. CDR1 and CDR2, looked up from the germline V gene (reference sequence), are LNHNV and YYDKDF. Libraries came from the immunoSEQ multiplex PCR assay. For the multiplex PCR, a mixture combining 60 forward primers for TCR Vbeta segments and 13 reverse primers for TCR Jbeta segments was used. The CDR3 region of rearranged TCR beta genes was amplified from genomic DNA with a multiplex PCR assay. The Illumina HiSeq System was used to sequence the amplified TCR beta libraries as 87-base-pair reads. The original pipeline was this. In a later analysis, 77 million or so unique TCR beta chains were counted across the approximately 670 repertoires, and approximately 9.9 million of these chains were shared by at least two donors. To remove PCR and sequencing errors, raw reads were error-corrected and collapsed into unique sequences using a nearest-neighbor algorithm that merged closely related sequences. Alignment of CDR3 sequences to IMGT reference sequences was used to assign V, D and J gene segments. For a sequence to be retained, a match of at least six nucleotides was required to both a V gene segment and a J gene segment. Rearrangements were classified as productive when the CDR3 lacked stop codons and remained in frame with V and J, and all other rearrangements were classified as non-productive. Following IMGT convention, CDR3 was defined as the stretch from the second conserved V-encoded cysteine up to the conserved J-encoded phenylalanine. The earlier analysis of fewer than 700 of the donors excluded sequences that lacked an unambiguous match to a single V gene segment. In an earlier analysis of some 590 of the donors, V segments were called functional above 56.7% productive rearrangements and were called segregating when the between-donor standard deviation exceeded 5%. A statistical classification framework was built for diagnosing cytomegalovirus status from the catalog of TCR beta chain sequences. A later analysis assigned V and J genes by comparing TCR nucleotide sequences with IMGT/GENE-DB human TR gene sequences. Using the TCRdist pipeline, a later analysis assigned CDR3 sequences along with most-parsimonious VDJ recombination scenarios. A later analysis defined each TCR beta chain by its CDR3 amino acid sequence plus V-gene family, and excluded reads lacking a unique V-gene family. In a later analysis, fewer than 650 highly shared, low-generation-probability nucleotide sequences were removed to address suspected cross-contamination and a sequencing artifact. In a later analysis, a clonal expansion index for each public chain was calculated from normalized within-repertoire ranks of inferred template counts. In a later analysis, generation probabilities were computed with a VDJ recombination model fitted to out-of-frame rearrangements, and the resulting probabilities were checked against IGoR. A later analysis scored TCR-TCR, TCR-HLA and TCR-CMV co-occurrence with hypergeometric tests, applying a repertoire-size bias correction to TCR pairs. In a later analysis, false discovery rates were estimated by permuting HLA or CMV assignments 20 times. In a later analysis, co-occurring TCRs were grouped using DBSCAN, and TCRdist sequence similarity was added for clustering within HLA-allele-positive subsets. For co-occurrence clustering, repertoires with fewer than 30,000 or more than 120,000 public chains were excluded, along with five repertoires with anomalous nucleotide sharing. The table was pulled from immuneACCESS by TCRdb, which kept in-frame rearrangements only. Such tables lose some clones; where checked, under half of the loss comes from unresolved V genes, and the rest has no known cause. V, J and clone size reflect that table, while D and trimming were determined from the DNA. The sample table shows tens of thousands of clones, and over 75% are seen once. The biggest ten clones account for about 1.2% of the sample.

This receptor was identified in a girl aged 2 to 10 in good health and CMV-seropositive. This sequence uses TRBV15 and TRBJ1-1; matching of 6 bases hints at TRBD1 as the D gene. Sequenced: PBMCs. The CDR3 here reads CATSRGDTQNTEAFF. The nucleotide sequence reads TGTGCCACCAGCAGAGGGGACACCCAGAACACTGAAGCTTTCTTT. When the CDR3 is completed using the reference TRBV15 and TRBJ1-1 genes on either side, the full variable domain is DAMVIQNPRYQVTQFGKPVTLSCSQTLNHNVMYWYQQKSSQAPKLLFHYYDKDFNNEADTPDNFQSRRPNTSFCFLDIRSPGLGDTAMYLCATSRGDTQNTEAFFGQGTRLTVV.